The 18 T cell receptor beta chains listed next were all sequenced from one sample in a study of blood T cell repertoires in COVID-19. The assay was immunoSEQ multiplex PCR, and TCRdb's table has in-frame clones only and misses some. There are about 160,000 clones in the sample; 88% occur only once, and approximately 7% lies in the top ten. Sequencing was done on a sample of PBMCs or T cells enriched from blood (not recorded which). All receptors come from a woman between 50 and 59 years old who had recovered from COVID-19.

This rearrangement joins TRBV4-2 to TRBJ1-2; maybe TRBD1 (5 bases). Germline values: CDR1 LGHNA, CDR2 YNFKEQ. Trimming removed 0 bases from V and 0 bases from J, with 11 bases in between. This CDR3 comprises 16 residues. The CDR3 nucleotides are TGTGCCAGCAGCCAAGATAGTAGGGGTACTAACTATGGCTACACCTTC. It yields the protein CASSQDSRGTNYGYTF.

The chain carries TRBV5-4 and TRBJ1-2; TRBD1 might be the D (6 bases). Trimming stripped 4 bases from V and 8 bases from J, with 21 bases between. Germline CDR1 is SGHNT and CDR2 is YYREEE (reference sequence). The CDR3 spans 15 residues. The chain's CDR3 is CASSKVWGLLEGYTF. CDR3 nucleotide sequence: TGTGCCAGCAGCAAGGTGTGGGGGCTGTTGGAGGGCTACACCTTC.

The chain links TRBV7-2 to TRBJ1-5; TRBD1 might be the D (6 bases). The germline gives CDR1 SGHTA, CDR2 FQGNSA. CDR3 length: 15 residues. Deletions cut 5 bases from V and 1 base from J, with 12 bases between. In DNA, the CDR3 is TGTGCCAGCAGCATGTCCAGGGGAAGCAATCAGCCCCAGCATTTT. It codes for CASSMSRGSNQPQHF.

The chain carries TRBV30 and TRBJ2-7; 7 bases are a match to TRBD1. This CDR3 contains 15 residues. After removal of 1 base from V and 0 bases from J, the junction contained 6 bases not matched to a gene. Per the germline V gene, CDR1 is GTSNPN and CDR2 is SVGIG (reference sequence). This CDR3 is CAWSGQGVFSYEQYF. The CDR3 coding sequence is TGTGCCTGGAGTGGGCAGGGGGTTTTCTCCTACGAGCAGTACTTC.

V and J are TRBV5-1 and TRBJ2-1, with 12 bases aligning to TRBD2. This CDR3 is 16 amino acids long. Germline lookup yields CDR1 SGHRS and CDR2 YFSETQ. J gave up 7 bases and V 7 bases, and 12 bases lay outside the gene matches. This CDR3 reads CASCLASGGAGNEQFF. As DNA, the CDR3 is TGCGCCAGCTGCCTCGCTAGCGGGGGGGCTGGGAATGAGCAGTTCTTC.

The CDR3 protein is CASSMHQGRGYTF. The CDR3 bases are TGTGCCAGTAGTATGCATCAGGGTCGGGGCTACACCTTC. The chain couples TRBV19 to TRBJ1-2; D might be TRBD1 (5 bases). V lost 3 bases and J 8 bases, leaving 13 bases between the germline ends. CDR1 is LNHDA and CDR2 is SQIVND in the germline V gene (reference sequence). The CDR3 contains 13 residues.

The chain recombines TRBV19 with TRBJ1-4; TRBD1 matches 7 bases. J was trimmed by 8 bases and V by 11 bases; bases with no gene match: 17. Germline V gene data show CDR1 as LNHDA and CDR2 as SQIVND (reference sequence). The length of the CDR3 is 15 residues. CDR3: CAAGTETLLGEKLFF. CDR3 DNA sequence: TGTGCCGCCGGGACAGAAACTCTCTTAGGCGAAAAACTGTTTTTT.

This chain links TRBV5-4 with TRBJ1-1, with 7 bases identical to TRBD1. Germline trimming cut 2 bases from V and 4 bases from J; bases unmatched to any gene: 2. CDR1 and CDR2 (germline): SGHNT, YYREEE (reference sequence). The CDR3 runs 13 residues. CDR3 loop: CASSLGGGTEAFF. As DNA, the CDR3 is TGTGCCAGCAGCTTAGGGGGCGGCACTGAAGCTTTCTTT.

The chain uses TRBV6-2 or TRBV6-3 and TRBJ2-1; 14 bases map to TRBD2. The germline CDR1 and CDR2 sequences are MNHEY and SVGEGT. The V gene end was trimmed by 2 bases and the J gene end by 0 bases; junction bases not matched to a gene: 6. The CDR3 has 19 amino acids. The CDR3 region is CASSYRGLAGGYSYNEQFF. In DNA, the CDR3 is TGTGCCAGCAGTTACCGTGGACTAGCGGGGGGCTACTCCTACAATGAGCAGTTCTTC.

J is TRBJ2-5 and V is TRBV9; 14 positions match TRBD2. This CDR3 is built from 18 residues. CDR1 is SGDLS and CDR2 is YYNGEE in the germline V gene. The ends lost 2 bases at V and 1 base at J; junction bases unmatched: 7. CDR3 amino acids: CASSVSIGLAGGQETQYF. The CDR3 nucleotides are TGTGCCAGCAGCGTTTCCATTGGACTAGCGGGGGGCCAAGAGACCCAGTACTTC.

This sequence joins TRBV7-2 and TRBJ2-7; tentative D call: TRBD2 (6 bases). The CDR3 totals 15 residues. Trimming left V 4 bases short and J 0 bases short, with 13 bases between. Germline assignment: CDR1 SGHTA and CDR2 FQGNSA. DNA for the CDR3: TGTGCCAGCAGCTCGGGACTGCCCAGCTCCTACGAGCAGTACTTC. Encoded protein: CASSSGLPSSYEQYF.

V and J are TRBV9 and TRBJ2-3; 7 bases agree with TRBD2. CDR1 is SGDLS, CDR2 YYNGEE, per germline. The CDR3 is 13 residues long. The V gene end was trimmed by 5 bases and the J gene end by 4 bases; junction bases not matched to a gene: 4. CDR3 loop: CASRGGISDTQYF. For the CDR3, the DNA is TGTGCCAGCAGGGGAGGGATATCAGATACGCAGTATTTT.

V gene TRBV11-2 combines with J gene TRBJ2-7; D uncertain. Germline CDR1 is SGHAT and CDR2 is FQNNGV. The CDR3 has 15 amino acids. The V and J ends lost 2 bases and 0 bases respectively, with 11 bases between them. CDR3 in DNA: TGTGCCAGCAGCTTACATCCCCAGAACTCCTACGAGCAGTACTTC. It specifies CASSLHPQNSYEQYF.

V usage is TRBV10-1 and J usage is TRBJ2-7, with D maybe TRBD2 (5 bases). Germline assignment: CDR1 WNHNN and CDR2 SYGVQD (reference sequence). V was trimmed by 5 bases and J by 4 bases, leaving 24 bases between them. The length of the CDR3 is 17 residues. The CDR3 loop reads CASSPSRRLGLSYEQYF. Written as DNA, the CDR3 is TGCGCCAGCAGTCCCTCGAGGAGGCTTGGTCTGTCTTACGAGCAGTACTTC.

The chain joins TRBV7-2 to TRBJ2-7; the D gene is possibly TRBD1 (5 bases). Germline CDR1 reads SGHTA; CDR2 reads FQGNSA. The ends were cut back, 1 base at V and 3 bases at J, with 10 bases in the middle. CDR3 length: 14 residues. The chain's CDR3 is CASSLGVGDYEQYF. The CDR3 DNA sequence: TGTGCCAGCAGCTTAGGGGTAGGGGACTACGAGCAGTACTTC.

The chain joins TRBV4-1 to TRBJ2-1; D may be TRBD2 (5 bases). Germline assignment: CDR1 MGHRA and CDR2 YSYEKL. This CDR3 has 15 amino acids. Trimming stripped 4 bases from V and 7 bases from J, with 17 bases between. CDR3 protein: CASSPPGGWLNEQFF. The CDR3 DNA reads TGCGCCAGCAGCCCCCCTGGAGGATGGTTAAATGAGCAGTTCTTC.

This clone was recorded only once. The chain combines TRBV5-1 with TRBJ1-1; unclear D gene. The CDR3 has 13 amino acids. Trimming pared 4 bases from V and 1 base from J, leaving 8 bases between. In germline, CDR1 is SGHRS, CDR2 YFSETQ. CDR3 nucleotides: TGCGCCAGCAGCATTACAACGAACACTGAAGCTTTCTTT. Translating gives CASSITTNTEAFF.

The chain carries TRBV11-3 and TRBJ2-5, with D perhaps TRBD2 (6 bases). CDR3 length: 15 amino acids. V lost 4 bases, J lost 5 bases, and 17 bases lay in between. Looked up from germline, CDR1 is SGHNT and CDR2 is YENEEA. The CDR3 DNA reads TGTGCCAGCAGCTCACCAGGCGGGGCAGGGGAGACCCAGTACTTC. Protein product: CASSSPGGAGETQYF.